Reported below is one T cell receptor (beta chain). Its binding antigen is unknown. The sample holds no much larger clone one base away, and base qualities are not on file. The donors were healthy, HIV-negative adults who had no recently reported acute infections or vaccinations. Every donor was a Caucasian adult residing in Nashville, Tennessee, USA. Magnetic negative selection was used to enrich CD4+ T cells, after which naive cells were positively selected on CD45RA and the negative fraction became the memory subset. After blood collection by leukapheresis, PBMCs were isolated using Ficoll-Histopaque density gradient centrifugation and then cryopreserved in the vapor phase of liquid nitrogen. Purity and quantity of every magnetically sorted T cell population were checked by analytical flow cytometry. Each sorted fraction had its genomic DNA isolated and then quantified by UV absorbance on a Nanodrop 2000c.

The data originate from a study of shared clonotypes between healthy human individuals (dated by TCRdb to about 2020). A note on the overall study: A couple of women and a few men aged 18 to 49 years were included in the cohort. Leukapheresis yielded between about 0.94 and 10 billion PBMCs per donor. To estimate repertoire size and how much clonotype sharing occurs between individuals, the study deeply sequenced the blood TCR repertoires of 4 to 6 healthy adults. For each donor, CD4 naive and CD4 memory were each given three plates, CD8 naive was given two plates, and CD8 memory was given one plate. Libraries were prepared and TCR repertoires were sequenced by different laboratories using diverse techniques, in order to increase sequencing depth and limit assay-specific biases. General study outcomes and caveats: Sampling was restricted to blood, and TCR repertoires in tissue are likely to differ from TCR repertoires in blood. Because the study included a small number of donors, the genetic and exposure-history diversity represented was limited. Pairwise subsampling indicated that sequencing depth was expected to affect the degree of clonotype sharing among donors. Incomplete sequencing was indicated by rarefaction of sorted-subset datasets, despite the large sequencing depth. Naive subsets generally had larger estimated clonotype richness than memory subsets did. Sharing across several donors was observed for about 5% of naive CD4, over 3% of naive CD8, about 2.3% of memory CD4, and around 0.42% of memory CD8 clonotypes. Compared with non-shared clonotypes, clonotypes shared by all four sorted-subset donors had higher generation probabilities.

TCR CDR3 regions were amplified from genomic DNA by multiplex PCR using the deep immunoSEQ assay. Extracted genomic DNA from each cell subset was distributed evenly across all wells of several immunoSEQ 96-well plates, and each plate was treated as a replicate. For sorted subsets, each replicate PCR was loaded with about 0.2 ug genomic DNA, equivalent to 32,000 or so T cell genomes. The purified libraries were quantified using a Qubit 3.0 fluorometer, sized with a Bioanalyzer 2100, and then quantified again using the KAPA Library Quantification kit. Every immunoSEQ 96-well plate was sequenced on a dedicated single-read 150-cycle Illumina NextSeq 550 flow cell. The original methods were these. Because the immunoSEQ output held only junctional sequences and lacked quality scores, the filtering could not match the filtering applied to full-length reads. Sequences were annotated with PyIR, a Python wrapper for IgBLAST v1.9, using IMGT germline references to assign V/J genes and CDR3. Reads were removed for weak V/J assignments (E-value above 1e-6), missing CDR3, stop codons, out-of-frame junctions, or ambiguous translated residues. V3J clonotypes were defined as sequences sharing the same inferred V gene, J gene, and CDR3 amino acid sequence. The percentage overlap between two repertoires was calculated by dividing the number of shared unique clonotypes by the size of the smaller repertoire. Three approaches were used to assess repertoire richness: RTK rarefaction, the Chao1 estimator, and Recon v2.1 estimates of unobserved clonotypes. Generation probabilities were computed with OLGA for all TCRbeta clonotypes obtained by the gDNA method from four donors. What TCRdb holds here is the immuneACCESS table cut down to in-frame rearrangements. Part of the clones is not present; checked against another copy, under half of the missing clones reflect an unresolved V gene, and the others are unexplained. The DNA was the basis for D and trimming; V, J and clone size are from that table. Counted in this sample were 2,500,000 or so clones; roughly 92% of them appeared once. Clones ranked in the top ten supply 0.13% to 0.15% of the sample.

The sample was naive CD4+ T cells sorted from blood. Taken with the paper, the label for cell subset or site translates to: CD45RA+ positively selected. The clonotype originates from a man aged 18 to 35 in good health.

The nucleotides read TGTGCCAGCAGTGGCGGGCAGGGGGAAGAAAAACTGTTTTTT. It translates as CASSGGQGEEKLFF. This sequence uses TRBV11-1 and TRBJ1-4, with 7 middle bases fitting TRBD1. The germline V and J ends show losses of 6 bases and 8 bases respectively, and no gene match explains 9 bases of the junction. The CDR3 measures 14 amino acids from cysteine to phenylalanine. The DNA shown is the 42-base CDR3, in frame from base 1. Per the germline V gene (reference sequence), SGHAT is the CDR1 and FQDESV is the CDR2.